This section outlines one T cell receptor beta chain sequence together with its context. The CDR3 loop spans 13 amino acids. The sample originates from a study of CXCR3-negative and CXCR3-positive naive CD8 T cells. The libraries of TRB cDNA were prepared using 5' RACE with UMI labels. For each CDR3 protein, TCRdb gives one entry from its re-call of the 5' RACE reads, without DNA. The sample table includes approximately 41,000 distinct CDR3 sequences. The sequence derives from a human donor in good health. Some clones in this sample may be carry-over from other donors' samples. The chain employs TRBV12-3 or TRBV12-4 and TRBJ2-7. Sequences were obtained from memory CD8+ T cells from blood. The CDR3 region is CASSLGQLYEQYF.